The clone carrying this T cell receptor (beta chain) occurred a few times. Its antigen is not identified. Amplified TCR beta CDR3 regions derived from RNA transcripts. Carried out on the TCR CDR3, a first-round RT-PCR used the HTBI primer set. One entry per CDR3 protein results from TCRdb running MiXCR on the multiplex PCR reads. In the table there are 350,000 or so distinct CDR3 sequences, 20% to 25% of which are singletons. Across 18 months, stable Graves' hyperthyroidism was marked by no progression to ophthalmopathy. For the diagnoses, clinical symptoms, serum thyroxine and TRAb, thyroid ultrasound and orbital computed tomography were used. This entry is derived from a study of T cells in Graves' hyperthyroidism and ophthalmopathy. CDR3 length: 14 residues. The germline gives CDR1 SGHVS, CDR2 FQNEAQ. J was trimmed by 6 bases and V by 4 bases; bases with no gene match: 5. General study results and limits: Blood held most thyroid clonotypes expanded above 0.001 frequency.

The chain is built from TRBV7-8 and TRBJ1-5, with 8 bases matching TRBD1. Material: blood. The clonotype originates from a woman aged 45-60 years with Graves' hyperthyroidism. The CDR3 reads CASSSRDRTQPQHF. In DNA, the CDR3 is TGTGCCAGCAGCTCCCGGGACAGGACTCAGCCCCAGCATTTT. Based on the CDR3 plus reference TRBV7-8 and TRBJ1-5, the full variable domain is GAGVSQSPRYKVAKRGQDVALRCDPISGHVSLFWYQQALGQGPEFLTYFQNEAQLDKSGLPSDRFFAERPEGSVSTLKIQRTQQEDSAVYLCASSSRDRTQPQHFGDGTRLSIL.